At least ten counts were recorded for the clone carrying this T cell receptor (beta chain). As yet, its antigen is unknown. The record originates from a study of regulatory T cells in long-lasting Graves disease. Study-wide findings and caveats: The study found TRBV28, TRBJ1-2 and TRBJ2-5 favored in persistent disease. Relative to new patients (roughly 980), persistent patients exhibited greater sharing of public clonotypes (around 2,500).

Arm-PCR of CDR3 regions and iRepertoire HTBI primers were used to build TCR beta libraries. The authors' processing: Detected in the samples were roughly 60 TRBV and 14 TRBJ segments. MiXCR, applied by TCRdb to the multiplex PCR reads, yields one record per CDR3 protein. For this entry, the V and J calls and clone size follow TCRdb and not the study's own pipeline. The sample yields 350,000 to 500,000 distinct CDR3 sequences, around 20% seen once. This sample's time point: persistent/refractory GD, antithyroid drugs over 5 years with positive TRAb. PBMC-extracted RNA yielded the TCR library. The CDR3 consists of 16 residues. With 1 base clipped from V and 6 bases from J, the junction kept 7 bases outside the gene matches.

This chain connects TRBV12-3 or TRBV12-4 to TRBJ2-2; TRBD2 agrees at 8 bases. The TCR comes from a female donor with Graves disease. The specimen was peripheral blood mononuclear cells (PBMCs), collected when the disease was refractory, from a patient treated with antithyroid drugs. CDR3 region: CASSLVGGTRAGELFF. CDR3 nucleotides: TGTGCCAGCAGTTTAGTCGGAGGGACTAGGGCCGGGGAGCTGTTTTTT.